A selection of T cell receptor beta chains follows, all from one sample in a study of blood T cell repertoires in COVID-19. Produced via immunoSEQ multiplex PCR; TCRdb's table is partial and in-frame only. The sample consists of about 80,000 clones, 89% of them appearing once. Sequences were obtained from peripheral blood. These receptors were taken from a man in his sixties or seventies with active or convalescent COVID-19. The CDR3 runs from the conserved cysteine through the conserved F or W. D genes are given only for firm matches. A clone size is listed for some rows: how often the clone was seen (once, few, many), or a class if it is expanded.

TRBV19	TRBD1	-	TRBJ1-2	TGTGCCAGTAGTATAGACGGACAGGGGGCCAATGGCTACACCTTC	CASSIDGQGANGYTF
TRBV2	-	-	TRBJ1-4	TGTGCCAGCGTCAGGGGCTCTGGGCAAGCAGTGATGTTTTTT	CASVRGSGQAVMFF
TRBV28	-	-	TRBJ1-3	TGTGCCAGCAGTTTAACTAAAGGAAACACCATATATTTT	CASSLTKGNTIYF
TRBV5-5	-	-	TRBJ1-1	TGTGCCAGCAGCTTGCAAGGGGCGTCCACTGAAGCTTTCTTT	CASSLQGASTEAFF
TRBV24-1	-	-	TRBJ1-3	TGTGCCACCAGTGTTTATGACAGCCGCACCATATATTTT	CATSVYDSRTIYF
TRBV3-1/TRBV3-2	TRBD1	-	TRBJ1-5	TGTGCCAGCAGCCGAGGGTCAGGGGGAAATCAGCCCCAGCATTTT	CASSRGSGGNQPQHF
TRBV30	TRBD1	-	TRBJ1-6	TGTGCCTGGAGTGGGGACAGGGGAACCTATAATTCACCCCTCCACTTT	CAWSGDRGTYNSPLHF
TRBV9	-	-	TRBJ1-6	TGTGCCAGCAGCATCGGGGATTGGGGTTGGAATTCACCCCTCCACTTT	CASSIGDWGWNSPLHF
TRBV5-1	TRBD2	-	TRBJ2-1	TGCGCCAGCAACTCTCTGAGGGAGGGAAATGAGCAGTTCTTC	CASNSLREGNEQFF
TRBV11-2	TRBD2	-	TRBJ2-2	TGTGCCAGCAGCAAAATCGGGACTATAGCGTCGAACACCGGGGAGCTGTTTTTT	CASSKIGTIASNTGELFF
TRBV18	-	-	TRBJ2-5	TGTGCCAGCTCACCACCGGGGGGGCCGGGAGAGACCCAGTACTTC	CASSPPGGPGETQYF
TRBV28	TRBD1	-	TRBJ1-5	TGTGCCAGCGGTCAGGGGGGCTCAAGCAATCAGCCCCAGCATTTT	CASGQGGSSNQPQHF
TRBV7-8	TRBD1	-	TRBJ1-1	TGTGCCAGCAGCTTAGACAGGGGCAATGAAGCTTTCTTT	CASSLDRGNEAFF
TRBV5-1	TRBD1	-	TRBJ2-5	TGCGCCAGCAGCTTGGGGACAGGGCAAGAGACCCAGTACTTC	CASSLGTGQETQYF
TRBV24-1	-	-	TRBJ2-1	TGTGCCACCAGTGATCCTCCGTCCGGGCGAGGGTCCTACAATGAGCAGTTCTTC	CATSDPPSGRGSYNEQFF
TRBV29-1	-	once	TRBJ1-4	TGCAGCGTTTGGAGCCCAGTAAATGAAAAACTGTTTTTT	CSVWSPVNEKLFF
TRBV9	TRBD1	-	TRBJ1-2	TGTGCCAGCAGCGTAAGGACAGGGACTAACTATGGCTACACCTTC	CASSVRTGTNYGYTF
TRBV27	-	-	TRBJ1-1	TGTGCCAGCGGCCTCAGTTCGTTCACTGAAGCTTTCTTT	CASGLSSFTEAFF
TRBV7-2	-	-	TRBJ2-3	TGTGCCAGCAGCTTAAATGGAGGGGGCGGGATAGATACGCAGTATTTT	CASSLNGGGGIDTQYF
TRBV3-1/TRBV3-2	-	-	TRBJ1-3	TGTGCCAGCAGGCAGGGAGGAAGAAACACCATATATTTT	CASRQGGRNTIYF
TRBV5-4	-	-	TRBJ2-1	TGTGCCAGCAGCCCCTCTCGCACAGGCTGGGCCCTCGGGGAGCAGTTCTTC	CASSPSRTGWALGEQFF
TRBV4-3	-	-	TRBJ1-4	TGCGCCAGCAGCCAAGATTTTAGAACGAGAAGAGAAAAACTGTTTTTT	CASSQDFRTRREKLFF